This passage covers 27 T cell receptor beta chains from one sample sequenced in a study of blood T cell repertoires in COVID-19. Here immunoSEQ multiplex PCR was the method, and the copy in TCRdb shows in-frame clones only, minus some. The sample has approximately 150,000 clones; 87% are singletons. Source material: peripheral blood. These receptors originate from a woman between 50 and 59 years old with acute or convalescent COVID-19.

This rearrangement joins TRBV27 to TRBJ2-1; 11 nucleotides line up with TRBD2. From germline, CDR1 is MNHEY and CDR2 SMNVEV (reference sequence). The CDR3 runs to 15 residues. V lost 4 bases, J lost 9 bases, and 8 bases stayed unmatched. The CDR3 DNA reads TGTGCCAGCAGTTATCTAGCGGGGGGTAGCGTTGAGCAGTTCTTC. Translation gives CASSYLAGGSVEQFF.

This sequence joins TRBV29-1 and TRBJ2-5; D call uncertain. CDR1 and CDR2 from the germline V gene are SQVTM and ANQGSEA. This CDR3 has 11 amino acids. V was trimmed by 3 bases and J by 5 bases, leaving 7 bases between them. CDR3 loop: CSVDNGETQYF. CDR3 coding DNA: TGCAGCGTTGACAACGGGGAGACCCAGTACTTC.

The sample holds one count of this clone. This rearrangement joins TRBV7-8 to TRBJ2-2; D possibly corresponds to TRBD1 (5 bases). Trimming cost V 6 bases and J 0 bases, with 8 bases left between them. The germline CDR1 and CDR2 sequences are SGHVS and FQNEAQ. The CDR3 totals 14 residues. The CDR3 nucleotides are TGTGCCAGCAGGCAGGGCCCGAACACCGGGGAGCTGTTTTTT. Its translation: CASRQGPNTGELFF.

The chain has TRBV13 and TRBJ2-2; D possibly corresponds to TRBD2 (6 bases). V lost 2 bases and J lost 0, with 13 bases in between. This CDR3 has 17 residues. CDR1 PRHDT and CDR2 FYEKMQ come from the germline V gene (reference sequence). The CDR3 protein is CASSLNGGRTNTGELFF. The CDR3 region has the DNA TGTGCCAGCAGCTTAAATGGAGGGAGAACGAACACCGGGGAGCTGTTTTTT.

The V call is TRBV27, the J call TRBJ1-2; TRBD1 is a possible D gene (6 bases). V was trimmed by 1 base and J by 3 bases, leaving 18 bases between them. CDR1 MNHEY and CDR2 SMNVEV come from the germline V gene (reference sequence). The CDR3 has 17 residues. CDR3 DNA: TGTGCCAGCAGTTTATTACCCTGGGGGACAAACGACTATGGCTACACCTTC. It specifies CASSLLPWGTNDYGYTF.

The rearrangement uses TRBV2 and TRBJ1-6; D is ambiguous. V lost 4 bases to trimming and J lost 7 bases, with 11 bases between them. Germline CDR1 reads SNHLY; CDR2 reads FYNNEI. The CDR3 sequence is 14 residues long. This CDR3 reads CASSVRRENSPLHF. The DNA of the CDR3 is TGTGCCAGCAGTGTGAGGAGGGAAAATTCACCCCTCCACTTT. Based on the CDR3 plus reference TRBV2 and TRBJ1-6, the full variable domain is EPEVTQTPSHQVTQMGQEVILRCVPISNHLYFYWYRQILGQKVEFLVSFYNNEISEKSEIFDDQFSVERPDGSNFTLKIRSTKLEDSAMYFCASSVRRENSPLHFGNGTRLTVT.

The rearrangement joins TRBV7-3 to TRBJ2-3; 7 nucleotides match TRBD2. V dropped 4 bases and J dropped 8; count of bases not matched to a gene: 12. This CDR3 is 15 amino acids long. CDR1 is SGHTA and CDR2 is FQGTGA in the germline V gene. CDR3 residues: CASSSFGAGEGTQYF. CDR3 bases: TGTGCCAGCAGCTCCTTCGGCGCGGGGGAAGGTACGCAGTATTTT.

The genes are TRBV5-8 and TRBJ1-3, with D unclear. V was pared by 4 bases and J by 0 bases, with 5 bases between. The CDR3 is 13 residues long. CDR1 is SGHTS and CDR2 is YDEGEE in the germline V gene. The CDR3: CASSLSSGNTIYF. The CDR3 DNA is TGTGCCAGCAGCCTGAGCTCTGGAAACACCATATATTTT.

This chain joins TRBV19 and TRBJ2-7, with 7 bases matching TRBD1. J lost 2 bases, V lost 0 bases, and 7 bases had no gene match. CDR3 length: 16 residues. The germline V gene encodes CDR1 LNHDA and CDR2 SQIVND (reference sequence). The CDR3 spells CASSIDTDRVTYEQYF. CDR3 in DNA: TGTGCCAGTAGTATAGATACCGACAGGGTCACCTACGAGCAGTACTTC.

V and J are TRBV5-1 and TRBJ2-1; D might be TRBD1 (6 bases). This CDR3 is 15 amino acids long. Trimming stripped 2 bases from V and 4 bases from J, with 13 bases between. The germline V gene has CDR1 SGHRS and CDR2 YFSETQ. The CDR3 loop reads CASSFTGSPYNEQFF. CDR3 nucleotides: TGCGCCAGCAGCTTTACAGGGTCCCCATACAATGAGCAGTTCTTC.

The chain joins TRBV7-9 to TRBJ2-7, with 8 bases aligning to TRBD1. The J segment lost 2 bases and the V segment lost 5 bases, leaving 8 bases of the junction unmatched. This CDR3 contains 15 residues. Germline V gives CDR1 SEHNR, CDR2 FQNEAQ (reference sequence). The CDR3 nucleotides read TGTGCCAGCAGCCTGAACCAGGGGGCAACCTACGAGCAGTACTTC. Protein sequence: CASSLNQGATYEQYF.

The chain has TRBV14 and TRBJ1-2; a weak D match, TRBD1 (5 bases). This CDR3 is 12 amino acids long. V lost 2 bases to trimming and J lost 7 bases, with 8 bases between them. The germline gives CDR1 SGHDN, CDR2 FVKESK. The CDR3 coding sequence is TGTGCCAGCAGCCAAAGCAGGGTTGGCTACACCTTC. This gives the protein CASSQSRVGYTF.

J is TRBJ2-1 and V is TRBV7-6, with 9 bases identical to TRBD1. CDR3 size: 18 residues. After removal of 5 bases from V and 1 base from J, the junction contained 12 bases not matched to a gene. Per the germline V gene, CDR1 is SGHVS and CDR2 is FNYEAQ. The CDR3 is CASSPLRGDRVSYNEQFF. CDR3 bases: TGTGCCAGCAGCCCTCTTAGAGGGGACAGGGTATCCTACAATGAGCAGTTCTTC. Filled out from reference TRBV7-6 and TRBJ2-1, the complete variable domain reads GAGVSQSPRYKVTKRGQDVALRCDPISGHVSLYWYRQALGQGPEFLTYFNYEAQQDKSGLPNDRFSAERPEGSISTLTIQRTEQRDSAMYRCASSPLRGDRVSYNEQFFGPGTRLTVL.

V is TRBV6-4 and J is TRBJ1-1, with D hard to call. The CDR3 has 13 residues. The V gene's germline CDR1 is MRHNA and CDR2 SNTAGT. V was pared by 6 bases and J by 6 bases, with 14 bases between. The DNA of the CDR3 is TGTGCCAGCAGAGATCGGTCAGGTTCTGAAGCTTTCTTT. Encoded protein: CASRDRSGSEAFF.

V is TRBV5-4 and J is TRBJ1-4; 7 bases map to TRBD1. In germline, CDR1 is SGHNT, CDR2 YYREEE (reference sequence). This CDR3 contains 17 residues. Trimming at V came to 4 bases and at J to 3 bases, leaving 12 bases not matched to a gene. The CDR3 region is CASSPRTGTFSNEKLFF. Here the CDR3 DNA reads TGTGCCAGCAGCCCCCGGACAGGCACGTTCTCTAATGAAAAACTGTTTTTT.

The V and J genes are TRBV6-1 and TRBJ2-7; D is uncertain. V was pared by 1 base and J by 4 bases, with 11 bases between. The CDR3 is 14 residues long. The V gene's germline CDR1 is MNHNS and CDR2 SASEGT. The CDR3 here is CASSEVDLQYEQYF. The CDR3 region has the DNA TGTGCCAGCAGTGAAGTGGATCTACAGTACGAGCAGTACTTC.

This clone was detected only a few times. The chain carries TRBV13 and TRBJ1-1, with D uncertain. Trimming took 4 bases from V and 1 from J, leaving 4 bases between them. CDR1 is PRHDT, CDR2 FYEKMQ, per germline (reference sequence). The CDR3 has 12 amino acids. The CDR3 coding sequence is TGTGCCAGCAGCTCTCCGAACACTGAAGCTTTCTTT. This codes for CASSSPNTEAFF.

The chain uses TRBV3-1 (or the pseudogene TRBV3-2) and TRBJ2-1, with 7 bases identical to TRBD2. CDR3 length equals 15 residues. CDR1 is LGHDT, CDR2 YNNKEL, per germline (reference sequence). The V and J ends lost 4 bases and 3 bases, in that order; junction bases with no gene match: 6. CDR3 nucleotide sequence: TGTGCCAGCAGCCCAGGGAGGGCGGTCTACAATGAGCAGTTCTTC. Protein product: CASSPGRAVYNEQFF.

The genes are TRBV7-9 and TRBJ2-7; D is perhaps TRBD1 (5 bases). CDR3 length: 13 amino acids. Germline CDR1 and CDR2: SEHNR and FQNEAQ (reference sequence). V was shortened by 3 bases and J by 1 base, with 7 bases between the two germline ends. The CDR3 DNA is TGTGCCAGCAGCTTTGACAGATCCTACGAGCAGTACTTC. The encoded protein is CASSFDRSYEQYF.

The rearrangement uses TRBV27 and TRBJ2-3; D might be TRBD2 (7 bases). The germline V gene has CDR1 MNHEY and CDR2 SMNVEV (reference sequence). The V gene lost 5 bases and the J gene lost 0 bases, with 18 bases spanning the gap. The CDR3 length is 17 residues. CDR3 nucleotides: TGTGCCAGCAGTCCTACCCAGAGGGGGGGTAGCACAGATACGCAGTATTTT. Encoded protein: CASSPTQRGGSTDTQYF.

Only one count was recorded for this clone. J is TRBJ1-2 and V is TRBV18; D is uncertain. Germline CDR1 reads KGHSH; CDR2 reads LQKENI. V lost 4 bases to trimming and J lost 2 bases, with 8 bases between them. CDR3 length equals 13 residues. CDR3 protein: CASSLRENYGYTF. DNA for the CDR3: TGTGCCAGCTCACTGAGGGAAAACTATGGCTACACCTTC.

J is TRBJ1-2 and V is TRBV19; D is perhaps TRBD1 (5 bases). There are 14 residues in the CDR3. V was clipped by 4 bases and J by 2 bases, with 11 bases between them. CDR1 and CDR2 (germline): LNHDA, SQIVND (reference sequence). The CDR3, as DNA: TGTGCCAGTAGTAGGACACTTAAGAACTATGGCTACACCTTC. This encodes CASSRTLKNYGYTF.

This chain links TRBV29-1 with TRBJ1-1; 10 bases align to TRBD1. The CDR3 has 12 residues. The J segment lost 8 bases and the V segment lost 5 bases, leaving 5 bases of the junction unmatched. Germline V gene sequence: CDR1 SQVTM, CDR2 ANQGSEA. DNA for the CDR3: TGCAGCGTTCGGGACAGGGGAAAAGAAGCTTTCTTT. Translated, it gives CSVRDRGKEAFF.

The rearrangement joins TRBV20-1 to TRBJ2-3, with no clear D. This CDR3 comprises 11 residues. Trimming removed 6 bases at V and 3 bases at J, with 7 bases between. Germline V lookup: CDR1 DFQATT, CDR2 SNEGSKA (reference sequence). The CDR3 bases are TGCAGTGCATTCGAGACAGATACGCAGTATTTT. Translation: CSAFETDTQYF.

The CDR3 here is CASSLATGQGLNQPQHF. For the CDR3, the DNA is TGTGCCAGCAGTTTAGCCACGGGACAGGGGCTCAATCAGCCCCAGCATTTT. The chain has TRBV28 and TRBJ1-5, with TRBD1 identical over 10 bases. With V trimmed by 2 bases and J by 3 bases, 7 bases remained unmatched. Germline CDR1 and CDR2: MDHEN and SYDVKM. The CDR3 totals 17 residues.

This clone was detected only a few times. The J gene is TRBJ1-1, the V gene TRBV29-1, with a possible D match to TRBD1 (6 bases). Trimming pared 7 bases from V and 1 base from J, leaving 16 bases between. Looked up from germline, CDR1 is SQVTM and CDR2 is ANQGSEA. This CDR3 spans 14 amino acids. The CDR3 nucleotides are TGCAGCGGGACTGTCCCGGGACAGAACACTGAAGCTTTCTTT. It is translated as CSGTVPGQNTEAFF.

This clone appeared a few times. V is TRBV7-9 and J is TRBJ1-1; 9 bases map to TRBD1. Germline CDR1 reads SEHNR; CDR2 reads FQNEAQ (reference sequence). V dropped 5 bases and J dropped 5; count of bases not matched to a gene: 6. The CDR3 has 14 residues. The CDR3 nucleotides are TGTGCCAGCAGCGTACAGGGGGCGCAGACTGAAGCTTTCTTT. It encodes CASSVQGAQTEAFF.